These T cell receptor beta chains were read from a single sample in a study of shared clonotypes between healthy human individuals. Measured with immunoSEQ multiplex PCR; TCRdb has only the in-frame clones, and not every one. The sample includes over 1.4 million clones, roughly 96% of them seen just once. Sequencing input: naive CD4+ T cells sorted from blood. The receptors were gathered from a man aged 30 to 45 in good health. The CDR3 runs from the conserved cysteine through the conserved F or W. D genes are given only for firm matches. The size field is filled for only some rows; it gives once, few, many or a size class.

J,size,D,V,CDR3,DNA
TRBJ1-1,.,TRBD1,TRBV28,CASSLSDRGAFF,TGTGCCAGCAGTTTATCCGACAGGGGAGCTTTCTTT
TRBJ2-3,.,TRBD2,TRBV27,CASSSPSGITDTQYF,TGTGCCAGCAGTTCTCCTAGCGGGATCACAGATACGCAGTATTTT
TRBJ2-6,.,.,TRBV2,CATTNIGGANVLTF,TGTGCCACCACCAATATTGGCGGGGCCAACGTCCTGACTTTC
TRBJ2-1,once,TRBD1,TRBV28,CASSLTGQGYNEQFF,TGTGCCAGCAGTTTGACAGGGCAGGGATACAATGAGCAGTTCTTC
TRBJ1-3,.,TRBD1,TRBV30,CACSGPGTGTYGNTIYF,TGTGCCTGTTCCGGTCCCGGGACAGGGACCTATGGAAACACCATATATTTT
TRBJ2-5,.,.,TRBV11-2,CASSLGRRETQYF,TGTGCCAGCAGCTTAGGGAGGAGGGAGACCCAGTACTTC
TRBJ1-2,.,TRBD1,TRBV28,CASSLGQGGYGYTF,TGTGCCAGCAGTTTAGGACAGGGAGGCTATGGCTACACCTTC
TRBJ2-1,.,TRBD2,TRBV10-3,CATHPAGTSGTPRQFF,TGTGCCACCCACCCGGCCGGGACTAGCGGGACCCCCCGGCAGTTCTTC
TRBJ1-5,.,.,TRBV5-1,CASSLGQVNQPQHF,TGCGCCAGCAGCTTGGGACAGGTTAATCAGCCCCAGCATTTT
TRBJ2-1,.,.,TRBV14,CASSQLPSSYNEQFF,TGTGCCAGCAGCCAACTACCGTCCTCCTACAATGAGCAGTTCTTC
TRBJ2-3,.,.,TRBV9,CASSVVGGGTDTQYF,TGTGCCAGCAGCGTAGTAGGGGGAGGGACAGATACGCAGTATTTT
TRBJ2-2,.,TRBD1,TRBV19,CASSPTGTGVNTGELFF,TGTGCCAGTAGTCCAACGGGGACAGGTGTGAACACCGGGGAGCTGTTTTTT
TRBJ2-1,.,.,TRBV7-6,CASSLAVVDHLSYNEQFF,TGTGCCAGCAGCTTAGCGGTGGTGGACCACCTCTCCTACAATGAGCAGTTCTTC
TRBJ2-3,.,TRBD2,TRBV5-1,CASSTGQGRTSGKSADTQYF,TGCGCCAGCAGCACGGGACAGGGGAGGACTAGCGGGAAGAGTGCAGATACGCAGTATTTT
TRBJ1-1,.,.,TRBV28,CASSSAPDGHTEAFF,TGTGCCAGCAGTTCCGCGCCGGACGGACACACTGAAGCTTTCTTT
TRBJ1-4,.,TRBD1,TRBV28,CASSLQGRNEKLFF,TGTGCCAGCAGCCTACAGGGGAGGAATGAAAAACTGTTTTTT
TRBJ1-2,.,.,TRBV7-9,CALPTGPGERINYGYTF,TGTGCCCTCCCCACGGGGCCCGGGGAAAGGATCAACTATGGCTACACCTTC
TRBJ2-6,.,TRBD1,TRBV9,CASSESPRQGGPGANVLTF,TGTGCCAGCAGCGAGTCCCCGAGACAGGGGGGCCCTGGGGCCAACGTCCTGACTTTC
TRBJ1-2,once,.,TRBV6-5,CAARGNYGYTF,TGTGCCGCACGGGGCAACTATGGCTACACCTTC
TRBJ1-1,.,TRBD1,TRBV5-1,CASSKQGAGAEAFF,TGCGCCAGCAGCAAACAGGGGGCCGGCGCTGAAGCTTTCTTT
TRBJ1-1,.,TRBD1,TRBV28,CASRDRQGMRLAFF,TGTGCCAGCAGGGACAGGCAGGGGATGCGTCTAGCTTTCTTT
TRBJ1-2,.,.,TRBV25-1,CASSEYKGTGYGYTF,TGTGCCAGCAGTGAATATAAGGGTACCGGCTATGGCTACACCTTC
TRBJ2-7,.,.,TRBV19,CASSQLAGEQYF,TGTGCCAGTAGTCAGCTTGCGGGCGAGCAGTACTTC
TRBJ2-1,.,TRBD2,TRBV6-6,CASSPFPGAGVDEQFF,TGTGCCAGCAGCCCCTTCCCGGGAGCGGGGGTCGATGAGCAGTTCTTC
TRBJ2-5,.,TRBD1,TRBV30,CAWSVPPDRAKETQYF,TGTGCCTGGAGTGTCCCGCCCGACAGGGCCAAAGAGACCCAGTACTTC
TRBJ2-1,.,TRBD2,TRBV5-6,CASSWDYSSYNEQFF,TGTGCCAGCAGCTGGGACTATAGCTCCTACAATGAGCAGTTCTTC
TRBJ2-2,.,.,TRBV28,CASSFSMGHPNTGELFF,TGTGCCAGCAGTTTTTCAATGGGTCACCCAAACACCGGGGAGCTGTTTTTT
TRBJ1-2,.,TRBD1,TRBV18,CASRSGTGDYGYTF,TGTGCCAGCCGTTCCGGGACAGGGGACTATGGCTACACCTTC
TRBJ2-7,.,.,TRBV2,CASTPGWYEQYF,TGTGCCAGCACCCCGGGATGGTACGAGCAGTACTTC
TRBJ2-7,.,TRBD2,TRBV5-4,CASSLKLAGRYEQYF,TGTGCCAGCAGCTTGAAACTAGCGGGACGGTACGAGCAGTACTTC
TRBJ2-2,.,.,TRBV19,CASSMWVSVDTGELFF,TGTGCCAGTAGTATGTGGGTCTCGGTGGACACCGGGGAGCTGTTTTTT
TRBJ2-3,.,TRBD1,TRBV5-1,CASSSGTGDPSTDTQYF,TGCGCCAGCAGCTCAGGGACAGGGGACCCCAGCACAGATACGCAGTATTTT
TRBJ2-1,.,.,TRBV9,CASSVDSSYNEQFF,TGTGCCAGCAGCGTAGACTCGAGCTACAATGAGCAGTTCTTC
TRBJ2-1,.,TRBD2,TRBV14,CARDGTSGGNYNEQFF,TGTGCCAGGGATGGGACTAGCGGAGGGAATTACAATGAGCAGTTCTTC
TRBJ2-2,once,.,TRBV7-3,CASSLIGDTGELFF,TGTGCCAGCAGCTTAATCGGGGACACCGGGGAGCTGTTTTTT
TRBJ1-4,.,.,TRBV5-4,CASSLGQGREKLFF,TGTGCCAGCAGCTTAGGTCAGGGACGTGAAAAACTGTTTTTT
TRBJ2-7,.,TRBD2,TRBV30,CAWGLAGGRYEQYF,TGTGCCTGGGGACTAGCGGGAGGGCGCTACGAGCAGTACTTC
TRBJ2-7,.,TRBD1,TRBV29-1,CSIAGDRVYEQYF,TGCAGCATTGCGGGGGACAGGGTCTACGAGCAGTACTTC
TRBJ2-1,.,TRBD2,TRBV7-9,CASSPRTSSYNEQFF,TGTGCCAGCAGCCCCAGGACTAGCTCCTACAATGAGCAGTTCTTC
TRBJ2-2,.,TRBD2,TRBV4-3,CASSLGGSGNTGELFF,TGCGCCAGCAGCCTCGGGGGGAGTGGAAACACCGGGGAGCTGTTTTTT
TRBJ2-7,.,TRBD2,TRBV7-8,CASSSTGLAGGEQYF,TGTGCCAGCAGCTCCACTGGACTAGCGGGAGGCGAGCAGTACTTC
TRBJ2-2,.,TRBD2,TRBV28,CASSPGGPVGELFF,TGTGCCAGCTCTCCGGGAGGGCCGGTCGGGGAGCTGTTTTTT
TRBJ2-7,.,TRBD2,TRBV5-6,CASSLDSGSIYEQYF,TGTGCCAGCAGCTTGGATAGCGGGAGTATCTACGAGCAGTACTTC
TRBJ1-1,once,.,TRBV7-9,CASGFSNTEAFF,TGTGCCAGCGGGTTTTCGAACACTGAAGCTTTCTTT
TRBJ2-1,.,TRBD2,TRBV28,CASSSLAGAFGEQFF,TGTGCCAGCAGTTCACTAGCGGGAGCGTTTGGTGAGCAGTTCTTC
TRBJ1-2,.,.,TRBV10-3,CAISESPGNYGYTF,TGTGCCATCAGTGAGTCGCCAGGCAACTATGGCTACACCTTC
TRBJ2-6,.,.,TRBV7-2,CASSATSGANVLTF,TGTGCCAGCAGCGCCACTTCTGGGGCCAACGTCCTGACTTTC
TRBJ2-1,.,TRBD2,TRBV7-8,CASSPGTSGRAGPFF,TGTGCCAGCAGCCCTGGGACTAGCGGGAGGGCCGGTCCGTTCTTC